The clone carrying this TCR beta chain was recorded many times. Time point given: longitudinal time-point 1 (baseline). These data are taken from a study of neurological immune-mediated disorders. This CDR3 spans 13 amino acids. The V and J ends lost 5 bases and 2 bases respectively, with 12 bases between them. Germline lookup yields CDR1 SQVTM and CDR2 ANQGSEA. Whenever a sequencing run was performed, it yielded over 190 million TCR-beta sequences from 15-18 subjects. MiXCR was run by TCRdb on the 5' RACE reads, yielding one entry per CDR3 protein. The sample has about 49,000 distinct CDR3 sequences, 9% to 10% seen once.

This TCR was sampled from a woman aged 40 to 50 in good health. The sample consisted of PBMCs. The chain employs TRBV29-1 and TRBJ1-2; possible D gene TRBD1, 6 bases. In nucleotides, the CDR3 is TGCAGCGTTTCGGGGGGGCGAAACTATGGCTACACCTTC. This gives the protein CSVSGGRNYGYTF.